This T cell receptor beta chain was identified in a study of T cell responses to AZD1222 COVID-19 vaccine. Study-wide results and limits: Vaccine-related CD4 TCRs covered spike, predominating at 160-218 and 743-854.

This clone was counted once. Antigen specificity is unknown. TCRdb keeps only in-frame clones here, not all; method: immunoSEQ multiplex PCR. The sample lists about 130,000 clones; over 90% were seen once. The clonotype originates from an adult in good health. This specimen consisted of peripheral blood, obtained on day 0 of AZD1222 vaccination.

The CDR3 coding sequence is TGTGCCAGCAGCGTAGGGGGGGAGGGGAACACTGAAGCTTTCTTT. Translated: CASSVGGEGNTEAFF. The chain joins TRBV6-5 to TRBJ1-1; tentatively, D is TRBD1 (6 bases). Germline CDR1 is MNHEY and CDR2 is SVGAGI. Trimming shortened V by 6 bases and J by 1 base, and 15 bases separated the two germline ends. The CDR3 loop spans 15 amino acids.